This TCR beta chain is from a study of blood T cell repertoires in COVID-19. The overall study: Donors in the United States, Italy and Spain gave samples during acute or convalescent COVID-19.

V was clipped by 0 bases and J by 3 bases, with 14 bases between them. CDR3 length: 16 amino acids. Germline CDR1 and CDR2: SGHNT and YENEEA. Authors' processing steps: Amplification of reference gene primers was used by the study to estimate nucleated cell counts. TCRdb keeps only in-frame clones here, not all; method: immunoSEQ multiplex PCR. From that table come the V and J calls and clone size; the DNA was used to work out D and trimming. In the table there are just over 300,000 clones, approximately 84% of which are singletons. The age range of participants was about 18 to 90 years, with residence in under 25 US areas.

V is TRBV11-3 and J is TRBJ1-2, with D maybe TRBD1 (5 bases). The origin of this receptor is a man younger than 40 who had recovered from COVID-19. The specimen was PBMCs or T cells enriched from blood (not recorded which). Written as DNA, the CDR3 is TGTGCCAGCAGCTTAGAGAATGACAGAGCCTACTATGGCTACACCTTC. Its translation is CASSLENDRAYYGYTF.